This T cell receptor beta chain was sequenced for a study of blood T cell repertoires in COVID-19. Study-wide context: Samples representing acute and convalescent COVID-19 were sourced from the United States, Italy and Spain.

Methods used by the authors: Estimated nucleated cell counts came from reference gene primer amplification. TCRdb keeps only in-frame clones here, not all; method: immunoSEQ multiplex PCR. V, J and clone size reflect that table, while D and trimming were determined from the DNA. This repertoire shows tens of thousands of clones, around 74% found once; its top ten account for about 30%. Trimming removed 0 bases from V and 2 bases from J; junction bases left unmatched: 0. The CDR3 consists of 15 residues. CDR1 is SGHRS and CDR2 is YFSETQ in the germline V gene. Sequenced sample: peripheral blood. The TCR was taken from a woman aged 80 or over with acute or convalescent COVID-19. The rearrangement joins TRBV5-1 to TRBJ2-1; 9 bases line up with TRBD2. CDR3 loop: CASSLGGRAYNEQFF. The CDR3 nucleotides read TGCGCCAGCAGCTTGGGCGGGAGGGCCTACAATGAGCAGTTCTTC.